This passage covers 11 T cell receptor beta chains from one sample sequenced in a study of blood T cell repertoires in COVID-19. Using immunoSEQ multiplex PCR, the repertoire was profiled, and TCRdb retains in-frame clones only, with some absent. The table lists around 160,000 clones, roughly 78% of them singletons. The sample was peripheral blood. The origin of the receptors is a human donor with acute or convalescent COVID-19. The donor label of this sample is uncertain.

The CDR3 spells CASSAGHTGSSLYEQYF. Written as DNA, the CDR3 is TGCGCCAGCAGCGCCGGACATACAGGGTCTAGTCTCTACGAGCAGTACTTC. The rearrangement links TRBV5-1 to TRBJ2-7, with D possibly TRBD1 on 6 matching bases. The CDR3 totals 17 residues. V was shortened by 4 bases and J by 3 bases, with 23 bases between the two germline ends. Germline V lookup: CDR1 SGHRS, CDR2 YFSETQ.

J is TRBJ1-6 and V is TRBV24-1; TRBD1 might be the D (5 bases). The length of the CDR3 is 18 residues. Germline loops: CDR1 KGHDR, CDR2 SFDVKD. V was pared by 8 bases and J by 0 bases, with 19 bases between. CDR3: CATTDSRPPLSYNSPLHF. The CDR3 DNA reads TGTGCCACCACAGACAGTAGACCGCCGCTCTCCTATAATTCACCCCTCCACTTT.

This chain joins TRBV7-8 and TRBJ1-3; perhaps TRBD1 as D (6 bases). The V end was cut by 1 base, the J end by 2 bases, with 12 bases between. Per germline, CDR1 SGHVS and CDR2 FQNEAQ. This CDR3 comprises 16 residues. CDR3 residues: CASSLGFPGAGNTIYF. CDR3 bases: TGTGCCAGCAGCTTAGGGTTCCCAGGGGCTGGAAACACCATATATTTT. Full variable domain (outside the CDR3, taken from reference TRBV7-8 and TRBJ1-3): GAGVSQSPRYKVAKRGQDVALRCDPISGHVSLFWYQQALGQGPEFLTYFQNEAQLDKSGLPSDRFFAERPEGSVSTLKIQRTQQEDSAVYLCASSLGFPGAGNTIYFGEGSWLTVV.

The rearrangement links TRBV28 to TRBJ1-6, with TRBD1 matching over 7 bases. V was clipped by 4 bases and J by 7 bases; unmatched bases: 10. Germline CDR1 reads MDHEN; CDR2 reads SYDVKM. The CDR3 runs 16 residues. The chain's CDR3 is CASSSQQGRGNSPLHF. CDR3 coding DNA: TGTGCCAGCAGTTCTCAACAGGGGCGTGGGAATTCACCCCTCCACTTT.

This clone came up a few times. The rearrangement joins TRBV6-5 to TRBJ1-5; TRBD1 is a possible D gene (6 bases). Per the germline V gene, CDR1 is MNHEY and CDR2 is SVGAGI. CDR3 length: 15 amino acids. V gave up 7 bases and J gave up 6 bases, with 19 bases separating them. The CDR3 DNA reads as TGTGCCAGCACCCGGGACATCTGGGGCGGTCAGCCCCAGCATTTT. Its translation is CASTRDIWGGQPQHF.

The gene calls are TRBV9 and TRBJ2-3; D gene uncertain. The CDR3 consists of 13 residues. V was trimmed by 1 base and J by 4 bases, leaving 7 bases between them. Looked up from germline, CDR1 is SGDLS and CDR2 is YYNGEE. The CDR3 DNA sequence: TGTGCCAGCAGCGTAAGTCGGGCAGATACGCAGTATTTT. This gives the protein CASSVSRADTQYF.

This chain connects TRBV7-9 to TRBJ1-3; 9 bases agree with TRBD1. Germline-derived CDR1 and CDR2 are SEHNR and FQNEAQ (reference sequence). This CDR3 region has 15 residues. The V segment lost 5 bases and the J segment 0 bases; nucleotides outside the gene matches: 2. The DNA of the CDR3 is TGTGCCAGCAGCATGGGACAGGGCTCTGGAAACACCATATATTTT. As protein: CASSMGQGSGNTIYF.

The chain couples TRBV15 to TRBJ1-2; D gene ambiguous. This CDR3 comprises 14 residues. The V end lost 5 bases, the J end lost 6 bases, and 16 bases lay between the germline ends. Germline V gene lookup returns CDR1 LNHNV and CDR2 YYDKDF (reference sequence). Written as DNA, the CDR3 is TGTGCCACCAGCCTTTGGGCCCAGAACCATGGCTACACCTTC. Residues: CATSLWAQNHGYTF. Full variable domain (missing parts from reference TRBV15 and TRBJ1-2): DAMVIQNPRYQVTQFGKPVTLSCSQTLNHNVMYWYQQKSSQAPKLLFHYYDKDFNNEADTPDNFQSRRPNTSFCFLDIRSPGLGDTAMYLCATSLWAQNHGYTFGSGTRLTVV.

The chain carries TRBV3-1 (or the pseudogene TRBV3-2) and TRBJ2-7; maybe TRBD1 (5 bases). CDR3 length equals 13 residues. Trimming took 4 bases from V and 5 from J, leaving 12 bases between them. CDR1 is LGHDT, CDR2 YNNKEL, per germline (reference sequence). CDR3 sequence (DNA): TGTGCCAGCAGCCCCCGCTCAGGGAACGAGCAGTACTTC. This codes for CASSPRSGNEQYF.

For the CDR3, the DNA is TGTGCCAGCAGCTTACAGGGAGGGAATGAGCAGTTCTTC. Protein sequence: CASSLQGGNEQFF. V and J are TRBV11-3 and TRBJ2-1, with 7 bases fitting TRBD2. Trimming cost V 2 bases and J 7 bases; bases outside gene matches: 2. From germline, CDR1 is SGHNT and CDR2 YENEEA. The CDR3 contains 13 residues.

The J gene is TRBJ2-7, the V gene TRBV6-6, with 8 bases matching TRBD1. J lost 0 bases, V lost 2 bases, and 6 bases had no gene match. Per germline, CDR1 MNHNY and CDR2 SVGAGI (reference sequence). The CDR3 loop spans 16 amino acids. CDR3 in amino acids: CASSYTPQGASYEQYF. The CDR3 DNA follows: TGTGCCAGCAGTTACACCCCTCAGGGGGCCTCCTACGAGCAGTACTTC.